This T cell receptor (beta chain) comes out of a study of vaccination effects on CD4 cells after COVID-19. Study-level background: Samples gathered post-vaccine arrived a median of 72 days past the second dose. Regarding the study as a whole: After vaccination, at late timepoints, clones induced by infection and by vaccine contracted markedly.

About this clone: The target antigen is unknown.

CD4+ T cells specific for antigen were expanded with viral peptide pools by the ViraFEST assay before sequencing. Following culture for approximately ten days, CD4+ T cells were isolated. Two-dose vaccination with either BNT162b2 or mRNA-1273 was given to the participants. Vaccinated participants had no history of SARS-CoV-2 infection and tested negative for nucleocapsid antibodies. Both day 3 and day 7 saw half the medium replaced with IL-2 medium. Germline lookup yields CDR1 MNHEY and CDR2 SVGAGI. Deletions cut 2 bases from V and 3 bases from J, with 7 bases between. The CDR3 consists of 14 residues. Only in-frame clones appear in the TCRdb table, and some are missing; sequencing was by immunoSEQ multiplex PCR. The sample contains around 69,000 clones, 70% to 85% of which appear only once.

This material consisted of CD4+ T cells from PBMCs cultured with HCoV-229E spike peptides, taken after COVID-19 vaccination. This rearrangement joins TRBV6-5 to TRBJ1-4; D not resolved. The source is a human donor who received a COVID-19 vaccine. CDR3 DNA sequence: TGTGCCAGCAGTTACGGGAGTGCTAATGAAAAACTGTTTTTT. Translating it yields CASSYGSANEKLFF.